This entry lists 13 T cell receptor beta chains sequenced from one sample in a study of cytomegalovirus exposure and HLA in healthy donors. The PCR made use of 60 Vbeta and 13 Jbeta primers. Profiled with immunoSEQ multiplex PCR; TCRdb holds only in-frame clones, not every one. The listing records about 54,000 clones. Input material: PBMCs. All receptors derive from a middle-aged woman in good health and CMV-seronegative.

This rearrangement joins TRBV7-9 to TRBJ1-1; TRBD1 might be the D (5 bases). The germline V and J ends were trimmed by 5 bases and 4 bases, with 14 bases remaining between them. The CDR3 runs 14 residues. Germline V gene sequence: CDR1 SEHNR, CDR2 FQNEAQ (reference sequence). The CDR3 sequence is CASSRALGPTEAFF. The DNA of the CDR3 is TGTGCCAGCAGCCGCGCATTGGGGCCCACTGAAGCTTTCTTT.

The CDR3 reads CASSYYQGQGNTEAFF. The DNA of the CDR3 is TGTGCCAGCAGTTACTACCAGGGACAGGGGAACACTGAAGCTTTCTTT. The chain is built from TRBV6-5 and TRBJ1-1; TRBD1 aligns across 9 bases. CDR1 MNHEY and CDR2 SVGAGI come from the germline V gene. J was trimmed by 1 base and V by 1 base; bases with no gene match: 4. The CDR3 runs 16 residues.

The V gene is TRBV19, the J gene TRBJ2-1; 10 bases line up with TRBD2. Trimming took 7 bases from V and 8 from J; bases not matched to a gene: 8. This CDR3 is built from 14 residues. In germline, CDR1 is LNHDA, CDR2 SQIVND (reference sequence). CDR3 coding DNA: TGTGCCAGTAAGGTGGGACTAGCGATCGATGAGCAGTTCTTC. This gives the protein CASKVGLAIDEQFF.

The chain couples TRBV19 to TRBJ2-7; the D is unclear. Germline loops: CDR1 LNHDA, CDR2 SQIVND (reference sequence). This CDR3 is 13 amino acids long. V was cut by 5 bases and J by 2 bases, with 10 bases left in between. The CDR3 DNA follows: TGTGCCAGTAGTCCGGTTGAAACCTACGAGCAGTACTTC. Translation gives CASSPVETYEQYF.

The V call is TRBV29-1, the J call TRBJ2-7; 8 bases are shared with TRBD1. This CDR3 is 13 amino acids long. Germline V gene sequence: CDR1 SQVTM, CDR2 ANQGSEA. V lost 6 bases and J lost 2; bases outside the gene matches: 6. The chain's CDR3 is CSVDGQGAYEQYF. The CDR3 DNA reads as TGCAGCGTGGACGGACAGGGAGCCTACGAGCAGTACTTC.

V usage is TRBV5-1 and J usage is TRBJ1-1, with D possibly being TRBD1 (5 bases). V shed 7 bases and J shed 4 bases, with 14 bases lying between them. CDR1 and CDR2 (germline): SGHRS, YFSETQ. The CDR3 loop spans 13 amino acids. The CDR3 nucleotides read TGCGCCAGCGGTGAACAGGTGACCACTGAAGCTTTCTTT. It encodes CASGEQVTTEAFF. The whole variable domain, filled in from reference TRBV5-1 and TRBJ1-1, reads KAGVTQTPRYLIKTRGQQVTLSCSPISGHRSVSWYQQTPGQGLQFLFEYFSETQRNKGNFPGRFSGRQFSNSRSEMNVSTLELGDSALYLCASGEQVTTEAFFGQGTRLTVV.

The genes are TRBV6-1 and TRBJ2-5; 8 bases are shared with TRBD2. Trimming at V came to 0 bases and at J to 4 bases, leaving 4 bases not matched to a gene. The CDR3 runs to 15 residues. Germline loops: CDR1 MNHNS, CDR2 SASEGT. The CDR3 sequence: CASSEAPGGAETQYF. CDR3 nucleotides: TGTGCCAGCAGTGAAGCCCCCGGGGGGGCAGAGACCCAGTACTTC.

CDR3: CASSLLPGQNTEAFF. CDR3 DNA: TGTGCCAGCAGTTTACTGCCAGGACAGAACACTGAAGCTTTCTTT. The chain has TRBV28 and TRBJ1-1; D perhaps matches TRBD1 (5 bases). Trimming left V 2 bases short and J 1 base short, with 11 bases between. The CDR3 runs 15 residues. Germline V gene lookup returns CDR1 MDHEN and CDR2 SYDVKM.

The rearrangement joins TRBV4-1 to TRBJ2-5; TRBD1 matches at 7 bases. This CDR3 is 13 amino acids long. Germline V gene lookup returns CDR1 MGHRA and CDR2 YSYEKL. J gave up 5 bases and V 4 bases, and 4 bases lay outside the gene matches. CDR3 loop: CASSPQGWETQYF. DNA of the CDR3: TGCGCCAGCAGCCCACAGGGGTGGGAGACCCAGTACTTC.

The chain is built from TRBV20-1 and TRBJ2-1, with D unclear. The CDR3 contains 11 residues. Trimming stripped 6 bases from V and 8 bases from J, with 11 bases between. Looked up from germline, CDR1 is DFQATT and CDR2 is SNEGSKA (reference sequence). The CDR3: CSALELYEQFF. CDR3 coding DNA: TGCAGTGCCCTAGAGCTGTATGAGCAGTTCTTC.

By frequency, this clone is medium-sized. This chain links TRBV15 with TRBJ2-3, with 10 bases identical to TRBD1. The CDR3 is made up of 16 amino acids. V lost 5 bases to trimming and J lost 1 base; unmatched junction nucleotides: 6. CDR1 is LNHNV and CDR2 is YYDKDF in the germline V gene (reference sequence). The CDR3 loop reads CATSVGQGEGTDTQYF. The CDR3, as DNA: TGTGCCACCAGCGTCGGACAGGGGGAAGGCACAGATACGCAGTATTTT. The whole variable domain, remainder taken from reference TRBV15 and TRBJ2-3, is DAMVIQNPRYQVTQFGKPVTLSCSQTLNHNVMYWYQQKSSQAPKLLFHYYDKDFNNEADTPDNFQSRRPNTSFCFLDIRSPGLGDTAMYLCATSVGQGEGTDTQYFGPGTRLTVL.

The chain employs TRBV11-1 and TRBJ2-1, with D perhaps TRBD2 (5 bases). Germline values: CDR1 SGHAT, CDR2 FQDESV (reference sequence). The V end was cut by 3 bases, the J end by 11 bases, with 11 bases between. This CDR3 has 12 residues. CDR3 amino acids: CASSFSRDQQFF. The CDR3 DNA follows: TGTGCCAGCAGCTTTTCCCGGGATCAGCAGTTCTTC.

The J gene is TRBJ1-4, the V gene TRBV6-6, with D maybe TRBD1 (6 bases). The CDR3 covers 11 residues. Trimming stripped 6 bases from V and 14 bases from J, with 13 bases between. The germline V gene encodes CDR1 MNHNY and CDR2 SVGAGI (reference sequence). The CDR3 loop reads CASSNRVYLFF. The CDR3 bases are TGTGCCAGCAGCAACAGGGTCTACCTGTTTTTT.